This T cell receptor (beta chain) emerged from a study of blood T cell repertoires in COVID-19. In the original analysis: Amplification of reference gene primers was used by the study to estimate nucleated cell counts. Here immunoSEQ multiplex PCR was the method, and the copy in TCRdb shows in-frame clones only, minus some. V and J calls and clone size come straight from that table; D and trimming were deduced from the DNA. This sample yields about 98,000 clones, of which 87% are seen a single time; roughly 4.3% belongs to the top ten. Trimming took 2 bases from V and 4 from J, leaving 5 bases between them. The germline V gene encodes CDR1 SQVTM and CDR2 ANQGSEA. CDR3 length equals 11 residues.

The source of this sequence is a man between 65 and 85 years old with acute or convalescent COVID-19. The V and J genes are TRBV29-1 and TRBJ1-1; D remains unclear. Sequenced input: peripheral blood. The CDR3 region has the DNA TGCAGCGTTGAAAAGCCCACTGAAGCTTTCTTT. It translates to CSVEKPTEAFF.